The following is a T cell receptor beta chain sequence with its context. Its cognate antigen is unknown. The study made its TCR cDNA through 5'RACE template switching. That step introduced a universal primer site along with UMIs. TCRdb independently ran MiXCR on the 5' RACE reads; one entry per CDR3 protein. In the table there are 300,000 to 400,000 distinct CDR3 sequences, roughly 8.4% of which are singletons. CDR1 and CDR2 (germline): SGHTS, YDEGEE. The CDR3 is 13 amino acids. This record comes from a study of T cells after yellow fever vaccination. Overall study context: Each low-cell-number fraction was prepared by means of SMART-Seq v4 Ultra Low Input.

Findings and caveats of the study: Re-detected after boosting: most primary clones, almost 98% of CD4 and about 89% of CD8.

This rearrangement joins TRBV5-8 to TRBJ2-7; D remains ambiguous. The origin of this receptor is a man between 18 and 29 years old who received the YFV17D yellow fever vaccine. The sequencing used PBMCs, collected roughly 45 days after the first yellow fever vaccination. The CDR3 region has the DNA TGTGCCAGCAGCCCCCAGCACTCCTGCGAGCAGTACGTC. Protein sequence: CASSPQHSCEQYV.